The rows below give T cell receptor beta chains drawn from one sample of a study of blood T cell repertoires in COVID-19. Sequenced by immunoSEQ multiplex PCR; TCRdb stores in-frame clones only, minus some. The sample has roughly 35,000 clones; nearly 90% are singletons. The material sequenced was peripheral blood. These receptors were taken from a man aged 60 to 69 with active COVID-19. The CDR3 runs from the conserved cysteine through the conserved F or W. D genes are given only for firm matches. Where a row states a size, it is once, few, many or the class of an expanded clone; other rows omit it.

clone size	D gene	V gene	J gene	CDR3 DNA	CDR3 protein
once	TRBD2	TRBV19	TRBJ2-1	TGTGCCAGTAGTGTCCAGCGGGAGTCCGATGAGCAGTTCTTC	CASSVQRESDEQFF
.	TRBD2	TRBV7-2	TRBJ2-7	TGTGCCAGCAGCTTAACTAGCGGGAGCGCCTACGAGCAGTACTTC	CASSLTSGSAYEQYF
.	.	TRBV4-1	TRBJ1-3	TGCGCCAGCAGCCCCCACAGGGCAGGGGAGAGTGCTGGAAACACCATATATTTT	CASSPHRAGESAGNTIYF
few	.	TRBV7-2	TRBJ2-1	TGTGCCAGCAGCTTAAACCTCGGGGATGAGCAGTTCTTC	CASSLNLGDEQFF
.	.	TRBV7-2	TRBJ1-3	TGTGCCAGCAGCCCCGGGACACCAGGAAACACCATATATTTT	CASSPGTPGNTIYF
.	TRBD1	TRBV5-1	TRBJ1-1	TGCGCCAGCAGCGTCGGACAGGGGAACACTGAAGCTTTCTTT	CASSVGQGNTEAFF
.	.	TRBV6-1	TRBJ2-1	TGTGCCAGCAGTGACCTTAAAGCCCCTCCCTACAATGAGCAGTTCTTC	CASSDLKAPPYNEQFF
.	.	TRBV1	TRBJ1-5	TGCACCAGCAGCCAAGATAGGGGTACAATTTATAGCAATCAGCCCCAGCATTTT	CTSSQDRGTIYSNQPQHF
.	.	TRBV2	TRBJ2-3	TGTGCCAGCAGAGCTGTAGCGGTTGGTACGCAGTATTTT	CASRAVAVGTQYF
.	.	TRBV4-1	TRBJ2-7	TGCGCCAGCAGCCCGAACGGCTACGAGCAGTACTTC	CASSPNGYEQYF
.	.	TRBV5-5	TRBJ2-1	TGTGCCAGCAGCTTGGTCGGGCGGGACAATGAGCAGTTCTTC	CASSLVGRDNEQFF
.	.	TRBV2	TRBJ1-3	TGTGCCAGCAGCACCCAGGGTGCTGGAAACACCATATATTTT	CASSTQGAGNTIYF
few	.	TRBV29-1	TRBJ2-1	TGCAGCTCCGGTGACGGGGGAGGTGAGCAGTTCTTC	CSSGDGGGEQFF
.	TRBD1	TRBV4-2	TRBJ1-2	TGTGCCAGCAGCCAAGGAGAAGTCAGGGGGCGATCGGATGGCTACACCTTC	CASSQGEVRGRSDGYTF
.	TRBD1	TRBV6-2/TRBV6-3	TRBJ1-5	TGTGCCAGCAGTTACTCCCGACCGGGACAGGGTTTCAATCAGCCCCAGCATTTT	CASSYSRPGQGFNQPQHF
.	.	TRBV5-8	TRBJ2-6	TGTGCCAGCAGCTTGCTTCGTCCGGGGGGGGCCAACGTCCTGACTTTC	CASSLLRPGGANVLTF
once	TRBD2	TRBV7-8	TRBJ2-7	TGTGCCAGTAGGGGGACTAGCGGCTCCTACGAGCAGTACTTC	CASRGTSGSYEQYF
.	TRBD1	TRBV28	TRBJ1-1	TGTGCCAGCAGTTTCACCGACAGGGGTAACACTGAAGCTTTCTTT	CASSFTDRGNTEAFF
once	TRBD2	TRBV11-2	TRBJ2-1	TGTGCCAGCAGCTTAGCCGCGGCGGGAGGGCCGCAGTTCTTC	CASSLAAAGGPQFF
.	.	TRBV18	TRBJ1-3	TGTGCCAGCTCACAACAGCAAGACGCATTCTCTGGAAACACCATATATTTT	CASSQQQDAFSGNTIYF
.	.	TRBV7-2	TRBJ2-7	TGTGCCAGCCGGCCCCCCACTAGTAACTCCTACGAGCAGTACTTC	CASRPPTSNSYEQYF
once	TRBD1	TRBV29-1	TRBJ2-7	TGCAGCGTTTTAGAGGACAGGGGGTACGAGCAGTACTTC	CSVLEDRGYEQYF
once	.	TRBV5-1	TRBJ1-1	TGCGCCAGCAGCTTGTTAGGACACTATAACACTGAAGCTTTCTTT	CASSLLGHYNTEAFF
.	TRBD2	TRBV9	TRBJ2-7	TGTGCCAGCAGCCCTGCGGGACTAGCCGAGAGCTCCTACGAGCAGTACTTC	CASSPAGLAESSYEQYF
.	TRBD2	TRBV7-8	TRBJ2-7	TGTGCCACCGAGAACGGACTAGCGGGAGGACAGTACTTC	CATENGLAGGQYF
.	.	TRBV7-9	TRBJ1-5	TGTGCCAGCAGCTCCTTGGGGGGGCTCGATCAGCCCCAGCATTTT	CASSSLGGLDQPQHF
few	TRBD1	TRBV19	TRBJ1-4	TGTGCCAGTAGTACTCGCGCTCTTCTTCGACAGGGGGCAAATGAAAAACTGTTTTTT	CASSTRALLRQGANEKLFF
.	.	TRBV23-1	TRBJ1-4	TGCGCCAGCAGTCCTAGACAGAATGAAAAACTGTTTTTT	CASSPRQNEKLFF
once	.	TRBV2	TRBJ2-2	TGTGCCAGCAGTGATAACTCCCGGGAGCTGTTTTTT	CASSDNSRELFF
.	TRBD2	TRBV28	TRBJ2-1	TGTGCCAGCAGTCCCTTTAGTAGAGCGGGAGGCATCAATGAGCAGTTCTTC	CASSPFSRAGGINEQFF
.	.	TRBV5-1	TRBJ1-3	TGCGCCAGCCGCCATGGGGCCTTAGACTCTGGAAACACCATATATTTT	CASRHGALDSGNTIYF
.	.	TRBV7-9	TRBJ1-4	TGTGCCAGCAGCCCCTTTGGGGGCACCAATGAAAAACTGTTTTTT	CASSPFGGTNEKLFF
.	.	TRBV5-6	TRBJ1-5	TGTGCCAGCAGCTTGGGGCCAACAGAGAGCAATCAGCCCCAGCATTTT	CASSLGPTESNQPQHF
.	.	TRBV27	TRBJ1-5	TGTGCCAGCAGTTTACAAGGGGGAAATCAGCCCCAGCATTTT	CASSLQGGNQPQHF
.	.	TRBV5-4	TRBJ2-3	TGTGCCAGCAGCCCTGGACTGACGCAGACAGATACGCAGTATTTT	CASSPGLTQTDTQYF
.	.	TRBV6-4	TRBJ1-4	TGTGCCAGCAGTGACCCACAGGGTGGAAAACTGTTTTTT	CASSDPQGGKLFF
.	.	TRBV2	TRBJ2-3	TGTGCCAGCAGTGAATGGGTACAGTCAAGCACAGATACGCAGTATTTT	CASSEWVQSSTDTQYF
.	TRBD2	TRBV25-1	TRBJ2-1	TGTGCCAGCAGTGAATCCCTAGCGGCGTACAATGAGCAGTTCTTC	CASSESLAAYNEQFF
.	TRBD2	TRBV19	TRBJ2-1	TGTGCCAGTAGTGACCAGCGGGAGGGCAATGAGCAGTTCTTC	CASSDQREGNEQFF
.	TRBD1	TRBV19	TRBJ1-2	TGTGCCAGTAGCCCCGACAGGGTGGGCCAGGCTTTC	CASSPDRVGQAF
once	.	TRBV7-6	TRBJ2-3	TGTGCCAGCCGCCGGGGGGCTTATGAAGATACGCAGTATTTT	CASRRGAYEDTQYF
.	.	TRBV6-5	TRBJ2-7	TGTGCCAGCAGTTACTCGAGCTCGTCGGTTGGGCAGTACTTC	CASSYSSSSVGQYF
.	.	TRBV11-2	TRBJ2-7	TGTGCCAGCACCCTCGACAGTCAAACCTACGAGCAGTACTTC	CASTLDSQTYEQYF
.	TRBD1	TRBV5-1	TRBJ1-1	TGCGCCAGCAGCAGAGACAGGGACACTGAAGCTTTCTTT	CASSRDRDTEAFF